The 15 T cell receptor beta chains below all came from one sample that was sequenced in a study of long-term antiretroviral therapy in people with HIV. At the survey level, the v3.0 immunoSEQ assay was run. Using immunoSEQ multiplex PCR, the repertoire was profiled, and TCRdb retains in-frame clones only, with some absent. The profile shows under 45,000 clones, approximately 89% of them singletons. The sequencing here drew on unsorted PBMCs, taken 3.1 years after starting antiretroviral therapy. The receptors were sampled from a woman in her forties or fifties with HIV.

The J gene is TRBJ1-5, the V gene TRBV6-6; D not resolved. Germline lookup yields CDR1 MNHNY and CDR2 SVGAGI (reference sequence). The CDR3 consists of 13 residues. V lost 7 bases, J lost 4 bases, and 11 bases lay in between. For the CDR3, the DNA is TGTGCCAGCACCCGGGCCGGGAATCAGCCCCAGCATTTT. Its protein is CASTRAGNQPQHF.

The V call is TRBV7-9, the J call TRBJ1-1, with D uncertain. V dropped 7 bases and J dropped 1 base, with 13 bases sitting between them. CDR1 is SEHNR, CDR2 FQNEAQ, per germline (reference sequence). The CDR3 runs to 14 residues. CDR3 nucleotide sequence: TGTGCCAGCATTATCTGGGCAGGGAACACTGAAGCTTTCTTT. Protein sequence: CASIIWAGNTEAFF.

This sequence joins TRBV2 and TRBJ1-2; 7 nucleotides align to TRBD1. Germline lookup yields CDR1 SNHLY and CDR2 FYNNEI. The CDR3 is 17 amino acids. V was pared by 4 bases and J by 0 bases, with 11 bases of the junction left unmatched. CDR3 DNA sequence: TGTGCCAGCAGTGGAAGGACAGGACCACAACCTAACTATGGCTACACCTTC. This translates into CASSGRTGPQPNYGYTF.

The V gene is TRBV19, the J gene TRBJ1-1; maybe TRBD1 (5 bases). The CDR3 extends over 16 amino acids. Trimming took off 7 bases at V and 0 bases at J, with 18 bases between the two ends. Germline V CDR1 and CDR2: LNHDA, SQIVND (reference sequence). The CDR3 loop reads CASTSLRDYLNTEAFF. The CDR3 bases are TGTGCCAGTACCTCTCTCCGGGACTACTTGAACACTGAAGCTTTCTTT.

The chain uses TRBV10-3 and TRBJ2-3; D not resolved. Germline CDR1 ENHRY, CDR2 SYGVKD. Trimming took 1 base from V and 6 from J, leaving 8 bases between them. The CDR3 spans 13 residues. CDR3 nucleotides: TGTGCCATCAGTGAGTTCCAAGAGGATACGCAGTATTTT. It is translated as CAISEFQEDTQYF.

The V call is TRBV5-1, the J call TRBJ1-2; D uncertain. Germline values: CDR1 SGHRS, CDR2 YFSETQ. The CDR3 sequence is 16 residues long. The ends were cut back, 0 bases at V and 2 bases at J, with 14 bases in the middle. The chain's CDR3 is CASSLVPGAQNYGYTF. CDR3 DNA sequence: TGCGCCAGCAGCTTGGTGCCAGGCGCCCAGAACTATGGCTACACCTTC.

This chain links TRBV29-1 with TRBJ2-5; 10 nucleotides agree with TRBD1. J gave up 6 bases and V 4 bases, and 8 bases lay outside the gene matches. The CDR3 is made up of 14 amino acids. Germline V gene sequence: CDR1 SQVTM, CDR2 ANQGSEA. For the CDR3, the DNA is TGCAGCGTTGGCCGGGACAGGGGAGGAAAGACCCAGTACTTC. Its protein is CSVGRDRGGKTQYF.

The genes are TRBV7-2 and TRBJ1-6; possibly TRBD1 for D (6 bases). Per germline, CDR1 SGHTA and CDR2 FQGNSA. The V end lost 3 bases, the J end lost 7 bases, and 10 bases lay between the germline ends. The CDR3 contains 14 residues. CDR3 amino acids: CASSFPGTNSPLHF. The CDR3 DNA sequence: TGTGCCAGCAGCTTCCCAGGGACAAATTCACCCCTCCACTTT.

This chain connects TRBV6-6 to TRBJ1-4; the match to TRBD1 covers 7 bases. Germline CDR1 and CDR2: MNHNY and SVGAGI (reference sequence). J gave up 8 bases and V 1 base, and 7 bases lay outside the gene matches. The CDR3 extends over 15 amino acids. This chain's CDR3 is CASSYFRDSTEKLFF. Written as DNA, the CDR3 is TGTGCCAGCAGTTACTTCCGGGACAGTACAGAAAAACTGTTTTTT.

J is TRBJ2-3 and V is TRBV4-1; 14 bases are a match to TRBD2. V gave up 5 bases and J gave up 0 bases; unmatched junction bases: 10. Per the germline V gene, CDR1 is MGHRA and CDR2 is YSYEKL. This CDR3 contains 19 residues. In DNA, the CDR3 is TGCGCCAGCAGCACGGGACTAGCGGGGGAGTTCTCTAGCACAGATACGCAGTATTTT. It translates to CASSTGLAGEFSSTDTQYF.

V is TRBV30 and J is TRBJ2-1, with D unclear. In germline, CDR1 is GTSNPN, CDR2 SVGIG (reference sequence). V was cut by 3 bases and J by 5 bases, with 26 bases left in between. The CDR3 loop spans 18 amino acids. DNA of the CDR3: TGTGCCTGGAGCACACGTCCCCCGTTCGCTTCCTATAACAATGAGCAGTTCTTC. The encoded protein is CAWSTRPPFASYNNEQFF.

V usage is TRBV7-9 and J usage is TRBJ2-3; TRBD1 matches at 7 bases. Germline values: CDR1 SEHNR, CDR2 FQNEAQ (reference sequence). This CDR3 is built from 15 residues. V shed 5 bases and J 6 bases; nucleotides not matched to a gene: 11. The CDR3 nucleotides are TGTGCCAGCAGCCCACAACAGGGGCTTACGGATACGCAGTATTTT. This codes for CASSPQQGLTDTQYF.

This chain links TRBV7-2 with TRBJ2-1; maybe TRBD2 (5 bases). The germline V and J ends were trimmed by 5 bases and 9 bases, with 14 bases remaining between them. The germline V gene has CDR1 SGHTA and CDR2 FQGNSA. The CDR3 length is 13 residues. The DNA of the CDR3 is TGTGCCAGCAGCCCCCCCAGGAGCGGTGAGCAGTTCTTC. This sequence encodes CASSPPRSGEQFF. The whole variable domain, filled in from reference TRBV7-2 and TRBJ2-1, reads GAGVSQSPSNKVTEKGKDVELRCDPISGHTALYWYRQSLGQGLEFLIYFQGNSAPDKSGLPSDRFSAERTGGSVSTLTIQRTQQEDSAVYLCASSPPRSGEQFFGPGTRLTVL.

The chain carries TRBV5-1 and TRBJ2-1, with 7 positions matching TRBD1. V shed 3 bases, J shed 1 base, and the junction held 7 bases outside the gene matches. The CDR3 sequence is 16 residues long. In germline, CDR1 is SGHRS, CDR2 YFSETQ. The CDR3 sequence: CASSWSPGQSYNEQFF. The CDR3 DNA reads TGCGCCAGCAGCTGGTCACCGGGACAGTCCTACAATGAGCAGTTCTTC.

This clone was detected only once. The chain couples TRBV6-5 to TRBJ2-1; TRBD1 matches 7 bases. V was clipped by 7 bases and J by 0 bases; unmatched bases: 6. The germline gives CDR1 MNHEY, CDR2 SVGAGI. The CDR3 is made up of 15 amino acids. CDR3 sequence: CASTIGGSSYNEQFF. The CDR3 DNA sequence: TGTGCCAGCACGATAGGGGGCAGCTCCTACAATGAGCAGTTCTTC.